The next 13 T cell receptor beta chains were all read from a single sample in a study of graft-versus-host responses after intestinal transplantation. For these receptors, no antigen is known. Sequencing was performed with immunoSEQ multiplex PCR; in TCRdb, only in-frame clones are kept and a portion is missing. The table shows roughly 51,000 clones, with 70% to 90% occurring only once. The sample in question was unstimulated CD4+ T cells sorted from spleen or lymph node cells, obtained before transplant. The origin of the receptors is a human donor who was the organ donor for an intestinal transplant.

The V call is TRBV6-5, the J call TRBJ1-2; 10 bases line up with TRBD1. The CDR3 contains 15 residues. With V trimmed by 0 bases and J by 4 bases, 2 bases remained unmatched. Germline V gene sequence: CDR1 MNHEY, CDR2 SVGAGI. The CDR3 here is CASSYSGQGRYGYTF. CDR3 sequence (DNA): TGTGCCAGCAGTTACTCGGGACAGGGGCGCTATGGCTACACCTTC.

V usage is TRBV5-1 and J usage is TRBJ2-7; 8 bases are a match to TRBD1. V lost 1 base and J lost 2; bases outside the gene matches: 5. This CDR3 contains 15 residues. Germline values: CDR1 SGHRS, CDR2 YFSETQ. CDR3 sequence: CASSLPTGATYEQYF. CDR3 nucleotides: TGCGCCAGCAGCTTGCCGACAGGGGCGACCTACGAGCAGTACTTC. Supplemented by reference TRBV5-1 and TRBJ2-7, the full variable domain reads KAGVTQTPRYLIKTRGQQVTLSCSPISGHRSVSWYQQTPGQGLQFLFEYFSETQRNKGNFPGRFSGRQFSNSRSEMNVSTLELGDSALYLCASSLPTGATYEQYFGPGTRLTVT.

This CDR3 reads CASSLRAGGLYNEQFF. CDR3 in DNA: TGTGCCAGCAGCTTGCGAGCGGGAGGTCTCTACAATGAGCAGTTCTTC. The chain employs TRBV7-3 and TRBJ2-1; 9 nucleotides match TRBD2. Germline CDR1 reads SGHTA; CDR2 reads FQGTGA. V lost 3 bases to trimming and J lost 3 bases; unmatched junction nucleotides: 6. This CDR3 has 16 amino acids.

This chain links TRBV15 with TRBJ1-3, with 8 bases lining up with TRBD1. Germline-derived CDR1 and CDR2 are LNHNV and YYDKDF (reference sequence). J lost 0 bases, V lost 3 bases, and 1 base had no gene match. The CDR3 sequence is 15 residues long. CDR3 sequence reads: CATSSQGASGNTIYF. CDR3 bases: TGTGCCACCAGCAGTCAGGGGGCCTCTGGAAACACCATATATTTT.

This sequence joins TRBV19 and TRBJ2-1; D possibly corresponds to TRBD2 (6 bases). The CDR3 covers 16 residues. Germline CDR1 and CDR2: LNHDA and SQIVND (reference sequence). Trimming pared 7 bases from V and 2 bases from J, leaving 18 bases between. The CDR3 region has the DNA TGTGCCAGTAAACGATCGGGAGTATGGACCTACAATGAGCAGTTCTTC. Translating gives CASKRSGVWTYNEQFF.

The V and J genes are TRBV7-2 and TRBJ2-5; D is perhaps TRBD2 (6 bases). The germline gives CDR1 SGHTA, CDR2 FQGNSA. Trimming stripped 5 bases from V and 1 base from J, with 23 bases between. The CDR3 runs 18 residues. CDR3 nucleotides: TGTGCCAGCAGCCGTGATGAGTACCTGGGACTTTCCCAAGAGACCCAGTACTTC. Translating it yields CASSRDEYLGLSQETQYF.

The rearrangement uses TRBV7-8 and TRBJ2-5; 9 bases align to TRBD1. Trimming cost V 7 bases and J 4 bases; bases outside gene matches: 7. This CDR3 has 14 amino acids. Germline V gene sequence: CDR1 SGHVS, CDR2 FQNEAQ. The CDR3 bases are TGTGCCAGCACCCGGACAGGGGAGTCAGAGACCCAGTACTTC. Protein product: CASTRTGESETQYF.

The chain recombines TRBV9 with TRBJ2-2, with a tentative D call TRBD1 (6 bases). CDR1 is SGDLS and CDR2 is YYNGEE in the germline V gene. V was trimmed by 2 bases and J by 0 bases, leaving 17 bases between them. The CDR3 totals 18 residues. CDR3 residues: CASSVALVNRANTGELFF. The DNA of the CDR3 is TGTGCCAGCAGCGTGGCCTTAGTTAACAGGGCGAACACCGGGGAGCTGTTTTTT.

This clone was observed a handful of times. At the DNA level, this CDR3 is encoded by other sequences in the same sample as well. This chain uses TRBV28 with TRBJ1-2, with D maybe TRBD1 (6 bases). Looked up from germline, CDR1 is MDHEN and CDR2 is SYDVKM. The CDR3 is 13 residues long. V lost 4 bases, J lost 3 bases, and 9 bases lay in between. CDR3 nucleotide sequence: TGTGCCAGCAGTTCCGGACAGCACTATGGCTACACCTTC. Encoded protein: CASSSGQHYGYTF.

This clone was detected a few times. The chain is built from TRBV21-1 and TRBJ1-4; TRBD1 is taken as the D call from the table, unchecked against the DNA. TRBV21-1 is designated a pseudogene. The CDR3 has 15 residues. The CDR3 region is CASSSGQGTNEKLFF. CDR3 in DNA: TGTGCCAGCAGCAGCGGACAGGGAACTAATGAAAAACTGTTTTTT.

This chain connects TRBV27 to TRBJ2-7; D gene ambiguous. V dropped 2 bases and J dropped 2 bases, with 13 bases sitting between them. This CDR3 contains 15 residues. CDR1 is MNHEY and CDR2 is SMNVEV in the germline V gene (reference sequence). This CDR3 reads CASSLRPSRAYEQYF. The CDR3 DNA follows: TGTGCCAGCAGTTTACGGCCGTCTCGGGCCTACGAGCAGTACTTC.

The chain combines TRBV6-1 with TRBJ2-7; 10 nucleotides align to TRBD1. Germline V lookup: CDR1 MNHNS, CDR2 SASEGT. The CDR3 covers 13 residues. V shed 5 bases and J 4 bases; nucleotides not matched to a gene: 2. The CDR3 spells CASSKGQGYEQYF. The CDR3 nucleotides are TGTGCCAGCAGTAAGGGACAGGGGTACGAGCAGTACTTC.

This rearrangement joins TRBV5-6 to TRBJ1-5; D remains unclear. Deletions cut 3 bases from V and 3 bases from J, with 13 bases between. The CDR3 contains 15 residues. The germline V gene encodes CDR1 SGHDT and CDR2 YYEEEE. The CDR3 coding sequence is TGTGCCAGCAGCTCTCTCGGCGGGCCCAATCAGCCCCAGCATTTT. Amino acids: CASSSLGGPNQPQHF.